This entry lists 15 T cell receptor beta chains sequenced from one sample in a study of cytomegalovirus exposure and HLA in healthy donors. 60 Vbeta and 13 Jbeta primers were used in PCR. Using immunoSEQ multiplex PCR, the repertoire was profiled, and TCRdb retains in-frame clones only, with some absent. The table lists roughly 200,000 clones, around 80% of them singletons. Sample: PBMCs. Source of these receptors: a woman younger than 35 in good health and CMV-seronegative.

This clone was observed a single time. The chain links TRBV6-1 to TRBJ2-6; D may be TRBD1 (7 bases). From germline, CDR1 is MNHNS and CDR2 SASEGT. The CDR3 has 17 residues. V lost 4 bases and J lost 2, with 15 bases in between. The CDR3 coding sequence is TGTGCCAGCAGTGTCAGGGGGGCGGCCCCTGGGGCCAACGTCCTGACTTTC. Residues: CASSVRGAAPGANVLTF.

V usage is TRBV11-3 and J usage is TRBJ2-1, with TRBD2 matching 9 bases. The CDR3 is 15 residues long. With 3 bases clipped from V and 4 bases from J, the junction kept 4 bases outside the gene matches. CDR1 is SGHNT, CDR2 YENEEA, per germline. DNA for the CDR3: TGTGCCAGCAGCTTGGGGACTAGCCTATACAATGAGCAGTTCTTC. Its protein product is CASSLGTSLYNEQFF.

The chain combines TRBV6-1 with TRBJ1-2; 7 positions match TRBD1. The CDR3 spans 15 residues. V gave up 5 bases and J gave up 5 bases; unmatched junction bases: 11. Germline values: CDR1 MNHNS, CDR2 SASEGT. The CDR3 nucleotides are TGTGCCAGCAGTAATGCTAGGACAGGCGATTATGGCTACACCTTC. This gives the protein CASSNARTGDYGYTF.

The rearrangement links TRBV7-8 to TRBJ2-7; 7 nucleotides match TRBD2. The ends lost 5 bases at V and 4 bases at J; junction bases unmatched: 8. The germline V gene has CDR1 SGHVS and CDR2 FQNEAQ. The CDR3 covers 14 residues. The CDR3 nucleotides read TGTGCCAGCAGCCAGGGACTATCGCTATACGAGCAGTACGTC. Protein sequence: CASSQGLSLYEQYV.

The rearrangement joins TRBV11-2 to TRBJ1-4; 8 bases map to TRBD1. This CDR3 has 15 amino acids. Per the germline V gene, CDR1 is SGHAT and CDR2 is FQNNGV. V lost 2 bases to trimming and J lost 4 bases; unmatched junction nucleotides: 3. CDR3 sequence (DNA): TGTGCCAGCAGCTTACAGGGGGCGCTTAATGAAAAACTGTTTTTT. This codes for CASSLQGALNEKLFF.

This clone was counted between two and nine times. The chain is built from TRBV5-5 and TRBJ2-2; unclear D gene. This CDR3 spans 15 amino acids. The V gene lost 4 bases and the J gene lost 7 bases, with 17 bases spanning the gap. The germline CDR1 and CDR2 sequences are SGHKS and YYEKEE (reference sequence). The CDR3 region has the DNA TGTGCCAGCAGCCTGGTCCTCCCGGGTAGCGGGGAGCTGTTTTTT. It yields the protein CASSLVLPGSGELFF.

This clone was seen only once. The CDR3 nucleotides are TGTGCCAGCAGCTTAGAGGGGGGCAATCAGCCCCAGCATTTT. Residues: CASSLEGGNQPQHF. This chain joins TRBV7-2 and TRBJ1-5; TRBD1 is a possible D gene (6 bases). There are 14 residues in the CDR3. Germline CDR1 is SGHTA and CDR2 is FQGNSA. Trimming stripped 1 base from V and 2 bases from J, with 6 bases between. Combining the CDR3 with reference TRBV7-2 and TRBJ1-5 gives the whole variable domain GAGVSQSPSNKVTEKGKDVELRCDPISGHTALYWYRQSLGQGLEFLIYFQGNSAPDKSGLPSDRFSAERTGGSVSTLTIQRTQQEDSAVYLCASSLEGGNQPQHFGDGTRLSIL.

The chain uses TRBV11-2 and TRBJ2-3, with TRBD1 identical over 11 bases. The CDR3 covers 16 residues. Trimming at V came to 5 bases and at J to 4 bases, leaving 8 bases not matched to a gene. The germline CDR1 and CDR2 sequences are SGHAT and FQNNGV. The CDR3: CASSTLKGQGADTQYF. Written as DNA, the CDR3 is TGTGCCAGCAGCACCCTTAAGGGACAGGGGGCAGATACGCAGTATTTT.

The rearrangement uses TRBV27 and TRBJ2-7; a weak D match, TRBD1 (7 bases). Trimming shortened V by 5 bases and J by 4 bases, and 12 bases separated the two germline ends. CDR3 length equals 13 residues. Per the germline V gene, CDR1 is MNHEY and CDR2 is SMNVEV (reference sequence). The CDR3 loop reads CASSTSGGYEQYF. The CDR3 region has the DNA TGTGCCAGCAGTACGTCAGGGGGGTACGAGCAGTACTTC.

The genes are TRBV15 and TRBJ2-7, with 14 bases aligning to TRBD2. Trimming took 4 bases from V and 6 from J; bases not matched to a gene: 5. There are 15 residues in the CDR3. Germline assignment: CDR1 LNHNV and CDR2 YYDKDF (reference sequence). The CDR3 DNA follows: TGTGCCACCAGCAAAGGAGGACTAGCGGGAGGCGAGCAGTACGTC. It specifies CATSKGGLAGGEQYV.

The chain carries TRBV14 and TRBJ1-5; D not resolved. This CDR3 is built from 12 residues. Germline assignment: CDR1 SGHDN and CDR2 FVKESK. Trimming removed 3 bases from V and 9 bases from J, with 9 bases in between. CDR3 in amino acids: CASSHSNLPQHF. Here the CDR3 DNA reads TGTGCCAGCAGCCATTCCAATTTGCCCCAGCATTTT.

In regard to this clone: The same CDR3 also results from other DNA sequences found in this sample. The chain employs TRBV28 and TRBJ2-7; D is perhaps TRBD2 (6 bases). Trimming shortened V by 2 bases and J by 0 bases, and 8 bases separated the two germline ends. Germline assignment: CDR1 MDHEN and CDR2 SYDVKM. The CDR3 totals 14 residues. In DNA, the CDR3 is TGTGCCAGCAGTTTAGGGGGGAGCTCCTACGAGCAGTACTTC. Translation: CASSLGGSSYEQYF.

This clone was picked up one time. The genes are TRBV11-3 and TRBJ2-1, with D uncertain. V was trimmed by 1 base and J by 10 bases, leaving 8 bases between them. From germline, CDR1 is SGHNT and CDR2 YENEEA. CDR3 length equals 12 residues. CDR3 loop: CASSLGGPEQFF. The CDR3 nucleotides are TGTGCCAGCAGCTTAGGAGGCCCGGAGCAGTTCTTC.

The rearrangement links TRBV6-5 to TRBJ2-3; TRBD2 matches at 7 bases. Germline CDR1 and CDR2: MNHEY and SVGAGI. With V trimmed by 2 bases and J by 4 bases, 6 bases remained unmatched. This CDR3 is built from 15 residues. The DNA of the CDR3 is TGTGCCAGCAGTTACCTGGGCGGGAGCTCAGATACGCAGTATTTT. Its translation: CASSYLGGSSDTQYF.

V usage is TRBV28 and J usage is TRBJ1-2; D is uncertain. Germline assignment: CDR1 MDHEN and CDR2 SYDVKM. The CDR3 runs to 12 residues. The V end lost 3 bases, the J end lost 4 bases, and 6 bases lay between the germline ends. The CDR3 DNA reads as TGTGCCAGCAGTTTTAACGGCTATGGCTACACCTTC. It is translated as CASSFNGYGYTF.